Shown below are 21 T cell receptor beta chains from a single sample sequenced in a study of regulatory T cells in long-lasting Graves disease. Arm-PCR of CDR3 regions and iRepertoire HTBI primers were used to build TCR beta libraries. TCRdb ran MiXCR on the multiplex PCR reads and lists one entry per CDR3 protein. The sample includes about 470,000 distinct CDR3 sequences, 14% to 15% of them seen just once. The time point was: newly diagnosed GD, antithyroid drugs for less than 3 months. RNA extracted from PBMCs served as the sequencing template. In addition, the sample was reused for a study of T cells in Graves' hyperthyroidism and ophthalmopathy.

The sequences come from peripheral blood mononuclear cells (PBMCs), collected at new diagnosis, from a patient treated with antithyroid drugs. The receptor source for this set is a woman aged 30 to 39 with Graves disease.

The chain links TRBV27 to TRBJ2-4, with unresolved D. Trimming took 1 base from V and 9 from J, leaving 4 bases between them. The CDR3 runs 11 residues. Per the germline V gene, CDR1 is MNHEY and CDR2 is SMNVEV (reference sequence). The CDR3, as DNA: TGTGCCAGCAGTTTATTAGGCATTCAGTACTTC. Amino acid sequence: CASSLLGIQYF.

In DNA, the CDR3 is TGTGCCAGCACCCCAGCGGGACTAGGGCCCGGGTGGCAGTTCTTC. This sequence encodes CASTPAGLGPGWQFF. The chain couples TRBV7-8 to TRBJ2-1, with 8 bases fitting TRBD2. Trimming cost V 7 bases and J 12 bases; bases outside gene matches: 17. The CDR3 extends over 15 amino acids. Germline V gene lookup returns CDR1 SGHVS and CDR2 FQNEAQ.

The sample holds many counts of this clonotype. The V call is TRBV9, the J call TRBJ2-7; no firm D call. The V and J ends lost 2 bases and 5 bases respectively, with 17 bases between them. Germline V gives CDR1 SGDLS, CDR2 YYNGEE. CDR3 length: 15 residues. CDR3 loop: CASSVLGYSSNEQYF. Written as DNA, the CDR3 is TGTGCCAGCAGCGTCCTGGGATACAGTTCGAACGAGCAGTACTTC. Using reference TRBV9 and TRBJ2-7 for the parts outside the CDR3, the full variable domain is DSGVTQTPKHLITATGQRVTLRCSPRSGDLSVYWYQQSLDQGLQFLIQYYNGEERAKGNILERFSAQQFPDLHSELNLSSLELGDSALYFCASSVLGYSSNEQYFGPGTRLTVT.

This clonotype was seen repeatedly, ten times or more. The V gene is TRBV6-2 or TRBV6-3, the J gene TRBJ2-5; D unclear. This CDR3 comprises 14 residues. Looked up from germline, CDR1 is MNHEY and CDR2 is SVGEGT. V gave up 3 bases and J gave up 1 base, with 9 bases separating them. CDR3 in amino acids: CASSYFGGQETQYF. The CDR3 region has the DNA TGTGCCAGCAGTTATTTCGGCGGCCAAGAGACCCAGTACTTC.

This clonotype was recorded at least ten times. V and J are TRBV29-1 and TRBJ2-1; D is possibly TRBD2 (5 bases). Trimming left V 4 bases short and J 1 base short, with 5 bases between. From germline, CDR1 is SQVTM and CDR2 ANQGSEA. This CDR3 region has 12 residues. Here the CDR3 reads CSVAGSYNEQFF. CDR3 in DNA: TGCAGCGTTGCGGGGTCCTACAATGAGCAGTTCTTC.

This clonotype was detected only a few times. The V call is TRBV9, the J call TRBJ2-1, with 8 bases aligning to TRBD2. This CDR3 has 14 amino acids. The trim removed 1 base at V and 6 bases at J, leaving 3 bases unmatched. Germline V gene lookup returns CDR1 SGDLS and CDR2 YYNGEE. The CDR3 here is CASSVYGTSNEQFF. The CDR3 nucleotides are TGTGCCAGCAGCGTATACGGGACTAGCAATGAGCAGTTCTTC.

This clonotype has a single count. J is TRBJ2-3 and V is TRBV25-1; a weak D match, TRBD1 (5 bases). Germline values: CDR1 MGHDK, CDR2 SYGVNS. V lost 3 bases and J 4 bases, leaving 14 bases between the germline ends. The CDR3 spans 15 residues. The CDR3 sequence is CASSEAGLKADTQYF. CDR3 DNA sequence: TGTGCCAGCAGTGAGGCAGGGCTAAAGGCAGATACGCAGTATTTT.

V usage is TRBV15 and J usage is TRBJ1-2; the match to TRBD1 covers 9 bases. In germline, CDR1 is LNHNV, CDR2 YYDKDF (reference sequence). This CDR3 is 15 amino acids long. J was trimmed by 8 bases and V by 0 bases; bases with no gene match: 7. As DNA, the CDR3 is TGTGCCACCAGCAGAGACGTGGGGACAGGGAGCGGCTACACCTTC. Its translation is CATSRDVGTGSGYTF.

This clonotype has ten or more counts. The rearrangement uses TRBV27 and TRBJ2-5; 8 bases are a match to TRBD2. V shed 7 bases and J 3 bases; nucleotides not matched to a gene: 4. Germline V gives CDR1 MNHEY, CDR2 SMNVEV (reference sequence). There are 13 residues in the CDR3. CDR3 DNA: TGTGCCAGCACAGGAGCGGGAGAAGAGACCCAGTACTTC. Its translation is CASTGAGEETQYF.

There are many counts of this clonotype. The chain employs TRBV2 and TRBJ1-5, with D possibly TRBD1 on 5 matching bases. Germline loops: CDR1 SNHLY, CDR2 FYNNEI. Trimming cost V 6 bases and J 6 bases, with 18 bases left between them. This CDR3 region has 15 residues. In DNA form, the CDR3 reads TGTGCCAGCAGCCAACAGGCGACGGGGCGTCAGCCCCAGCATTTT. This codes for CASSQQATGRQPQHF.

Worth noting for this clonotype: Given a much more abundant clone one base away, this may be a read error. The chain carries TRBV30 and TRBJ2-3; TRBD2 matches at 7 bases. The CDR3 extends over 15 amino acids. Per germline, CDR1 GTSNPN and CDR2 SVGIG (reference sequence). CDR3 loop: CARRKGGSFTDTQYF. CDR3 coding DNA: TGTGCCCGGAGGAAGGGCGGGAGTTTCACAGATACGCAGTATTTT.

This clonotype was observed many times. The V and J genes are TRBV27 and TRBJ2-1; 10 positions match TRBD1. This CDR3 is 14 amino acids long. Germline CDR1 MNHEY, CDR2 SMNVEV (reference sequence). With V trimmed by 6 bases and J by 8 bases, 7 bases remained unmatched. The CDR3 protein is CASSRQGAGDEQFF. CDR3 nucleotide sequence: TGTGCCAGCAGCCGACAGGGGGCTGGGGATGAGCAGTTCTTC.

As regards this clonotype: Given a much more abundant clone one base away, this may be a read error. This chain uses TRBV11-2 with TRBJ2-7, with TRBD2 matching over 13 bases. This CDR3 is built from 16 residues. V gave up 5 bases and J gave up 7 bases; unmatched junction bases: 11. In germline, CDR1 is SGHAT, CDR2 FQNNGV. CDR3 region: CASSQLLAGGRYEQYF. Here the CDR3 DNA reads TGTGCCAGCAGCCAACTACTAGCGGGAGGGCGGTATGAGCAGTACTTC.

This clonotype has just a few counts. V and J are TRBV5-8 and TRBJ2-1; 8 nucleotides agree with TRBD1. The V segment lost 1 base and the J segment 5 bases; nucleotides outside the gene matches: 11. This CDR3 comprises 17 residues. Germline V CDR1 and CDR2: SGHTS, YDEGEE. The CDR3 DNA reads TGTGCCAGCAGCTTGTTTATCCGGGACAGGACAAACAATGAGCAGTTCTTC. This encodes CASSLFIRDRTNNEQFF.

A note on this clonotype: A far larger clone is just one base off, so this is likely a read error. The CDR3, as DNA: TGTGCCTGGAGTCTTAGGGGTTCCTACGAGCAGTTCTTC. The encoded protein is CAWSLRGSYEQFF. This rearrangement joins TRBV30 to TRBJ2-1, with D possibly TRBD1 on 5 matching bases. Germline values: CDR1 GTSNPN, CDR2 SVGIG (reference sequence). The CDR3 extends over 13 amino acids. V dropped 2 bases and J dropped 10 bases, with 15 bases sitting between them. Variable domain in full (rest from reference TRBV30 and TRBJ2-1): SQTIHQWPATLVQPVGSPLSLECTVEGTSNPNLYWYRQAAGRGLQLLFYSVGIGQISSEVPQNLSASRPQDRQFILSSKKLLLSDSGFYLCAWSLRGSYEQFFGPGTRLTVL.

In regard to this clonotype: One base away lies a much larger clone, so this may be a sequencing read error. The rearrangement links TRBV30 to TRBJ2-1; 8 bases map to TRBD1. V lost 2 bases to trimming and J lost 10 bases; unmatched junction nucleotides: 4. Germline CDR1 GTSNPN, CDR2 SVGIG (reference sequence). The CDR3 is 12 amino acids. CDR3 in DNA: TGTGCCTGGAGTCGGACAGGGAACGAGCAGTTCTTC. The encoded protein is CAWSRTGNEQFF.

The chain employs TRBV20-1 and TRBJ1-2; no definite D call. The CDR3 has 10 residues. Trimming cost V 1 base and J 6 bases, with 3 bases left between them. Germline loops: CDR1 DFQATT, CDR2 SNEGSKA (reference sequence). The CDR3 reads CSARGHGYTF. For the CDR3, the DNA is TGCAGTGCTAGAGGGCATGGCTACACCTTC.

This clonotype turned up a few times. The V call is TRBV7-9, the J call TRBJ2-2; no definite D call. The CDR3 contains 13 residues. CDR1 is SEHNR and CDR2 is FQNEAQ in the germline V gene (reference sequence). V was clipped by 0 bases and J by 6 bases, with 5 bases between them. CDR3 in amino acids: CASSLAAPGELFF. The CDR3 DNA sequence: TGTGCCAGCAGCTTAGCAGCGCCCGGGGAGCTGTTTTTT.

This clonotype has at least ten counts. V and J are TRBV6-2 or TRBV6-3 and TRBJ2-1, with D tentatively TRBD2 (5 bases). The germline CDR1 and CDR2 sequences are MNHEY and SVGEGT. Trimming left V 0 bases short and J 8 bases short, with 11 bases between. CDR3 size: 14 residues. The CDR3 region is CASSYSGGRDEQFF. The CDR3, as DNA: TGTGCCAGCAGTTACTCGGGCGGGCGCGATGAGCAGTTCTTC.

Here the CDR3 reads CASSSIYRPIDEQFF. CDR3 DNA sequence: TGTGCCAGCAGTTCCATTTATAGGCCGATTGATGAGCAGTTCTTC. The chain uses TRBV7-9 and TRBJ2-1, with D unresolved. The length of the CDR3 is 15 residues. The V gene's germline CDR1 is SEHNR and CDR2 FQNEAQ (reference sequence). Trimming removed 6 bases at V and 8 bases at J, with 20 bases between.

This CDR3 reads CASSRIGVANTGELFF. The CDR3 DNA follows: TGTGCCAGCAGCCGGATCGGGGTGGCGAACACCGGGGAGCTGTTTTTT. The J gene is TRBJ2-2, the V gene TRBV5-5, with D perhaps matching TRBD2 (5 bases). Germline CDR1 SGHKS, CDR2 YYEKEE (reference sequence). V lost 4 bases and J 0 bases, leaving 13 bases between the germline ends. The CDR3 contains 16 residues.